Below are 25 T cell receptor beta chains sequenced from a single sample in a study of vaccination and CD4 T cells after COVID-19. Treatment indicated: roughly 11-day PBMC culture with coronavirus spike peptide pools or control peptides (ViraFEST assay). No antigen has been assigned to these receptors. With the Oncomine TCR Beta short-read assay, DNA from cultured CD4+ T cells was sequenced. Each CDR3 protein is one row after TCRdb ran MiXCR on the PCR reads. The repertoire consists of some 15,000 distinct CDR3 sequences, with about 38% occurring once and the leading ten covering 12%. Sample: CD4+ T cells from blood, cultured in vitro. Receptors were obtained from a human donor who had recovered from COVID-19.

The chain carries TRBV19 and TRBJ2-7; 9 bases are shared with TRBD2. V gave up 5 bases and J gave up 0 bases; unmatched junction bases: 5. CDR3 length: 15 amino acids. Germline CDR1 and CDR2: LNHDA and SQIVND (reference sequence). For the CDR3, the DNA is TGTGCCAGTAGTGTCCTAGCGGGAAACTCCTACGAGCAGTACTTC. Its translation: CASSVLAGNSYEQYF.

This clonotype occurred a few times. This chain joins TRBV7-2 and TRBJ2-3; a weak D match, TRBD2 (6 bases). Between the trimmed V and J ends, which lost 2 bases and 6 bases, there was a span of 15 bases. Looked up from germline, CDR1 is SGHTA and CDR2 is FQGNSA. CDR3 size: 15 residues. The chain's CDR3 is CASSLHVGRGDTQYF. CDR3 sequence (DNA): TGTGCCAGCAGCTTACACGTCGGGAGAGGGGATACGCAGTATTTT.

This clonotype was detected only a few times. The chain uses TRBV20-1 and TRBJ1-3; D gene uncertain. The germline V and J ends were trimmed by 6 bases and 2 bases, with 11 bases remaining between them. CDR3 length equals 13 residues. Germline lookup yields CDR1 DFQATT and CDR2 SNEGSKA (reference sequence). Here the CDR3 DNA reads TGCAGTGCCAGAAGGATGGCTGGAAACACCATATATTTT. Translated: CSARRMAGNTIYF.

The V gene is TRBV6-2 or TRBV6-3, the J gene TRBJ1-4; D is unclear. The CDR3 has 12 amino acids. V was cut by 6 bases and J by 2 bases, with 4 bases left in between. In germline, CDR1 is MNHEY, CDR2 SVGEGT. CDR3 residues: CASRDTNEKLFF. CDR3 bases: TGTGCCAGCAGGGATACTAATGAAAAACTGTTTTTT.

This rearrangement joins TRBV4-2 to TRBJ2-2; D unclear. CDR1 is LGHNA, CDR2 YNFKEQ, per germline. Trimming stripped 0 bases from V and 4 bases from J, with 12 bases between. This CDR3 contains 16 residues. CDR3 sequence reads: CASSQDYHTVTGELFF. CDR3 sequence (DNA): TGTGCCAGCAGCCAAGATTACCATACAGTCACCGGGGAGCTGTTTTTT.

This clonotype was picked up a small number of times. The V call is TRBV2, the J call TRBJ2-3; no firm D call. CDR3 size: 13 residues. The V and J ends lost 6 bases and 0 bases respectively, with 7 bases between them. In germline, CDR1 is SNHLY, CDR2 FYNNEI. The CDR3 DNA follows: TGTGCCAGCAGGGTGTCTAGCACAGATACGCAGTATTTT. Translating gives CASRVSSTDTQYF.

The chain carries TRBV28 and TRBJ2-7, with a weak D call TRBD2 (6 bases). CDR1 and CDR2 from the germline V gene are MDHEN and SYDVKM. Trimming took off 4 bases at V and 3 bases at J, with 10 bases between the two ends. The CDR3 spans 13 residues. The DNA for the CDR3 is TGTGCCAGCAGTTCTCGGGGGATCTACGAGCAGTACTTC. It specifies CASSSRGIYEQYF.

The CDR3 nucleotides read TGCAGTGCTTCAGGGAGCTCCTACGAGCAGTACTTC. It encodes CSASGSSYEQYF. This sequence joins TRBV20-1 and TRBJ2-7; D is perhaps TRBD1 or TRBD2 (5 bases each). V dropped 5 bases and J dropped 0 bases, with 8 bases sitting between them. The CDR3 loop spans 12 amino acids. Germline CDR1 reads DFQATT; CDR2 reads SNEGSKA (reference sequence).

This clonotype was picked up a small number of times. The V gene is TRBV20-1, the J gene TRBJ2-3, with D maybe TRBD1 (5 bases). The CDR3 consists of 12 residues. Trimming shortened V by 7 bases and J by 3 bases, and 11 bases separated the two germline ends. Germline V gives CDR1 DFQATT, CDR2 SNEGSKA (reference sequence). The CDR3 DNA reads TGCAGTGAAGACAGCAATACAGATACGCAGTATTTT. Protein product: CSEDSNTDTQYF.

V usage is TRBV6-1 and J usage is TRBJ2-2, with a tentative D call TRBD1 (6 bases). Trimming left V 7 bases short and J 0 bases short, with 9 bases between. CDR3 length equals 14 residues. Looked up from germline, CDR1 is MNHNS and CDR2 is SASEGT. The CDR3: CASTRTANTGELFF. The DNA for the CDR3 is TGTGCCAGCACACGGACAGCGAACACCGGGGAGCTGTTTTTT.

The CDR3: CSASGGLAGAVEQFF. The CDR3 DNA reads TGCAGTGCTAGCGGGGGACTAGCGGGAGCGGTTGAGCAGTTCTTC. This chain uses TRBV20-1 with TRBJ2-1; 14 bases agree with TRBD2. The germline V gene has CDR1 DFQATT and CDR2 SNEGSKA (reference sequence). This CDR3 contains 15 residues. V gave up 3 bases and J gave up 9 bases; unmatched junction bases: 7.

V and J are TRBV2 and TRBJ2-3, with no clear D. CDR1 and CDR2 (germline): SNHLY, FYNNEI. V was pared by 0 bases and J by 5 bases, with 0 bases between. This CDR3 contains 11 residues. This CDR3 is CASSEADTQYF. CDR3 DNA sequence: TGTGCCAGCAGTGAAGCAGATACGCAGTATTTT.

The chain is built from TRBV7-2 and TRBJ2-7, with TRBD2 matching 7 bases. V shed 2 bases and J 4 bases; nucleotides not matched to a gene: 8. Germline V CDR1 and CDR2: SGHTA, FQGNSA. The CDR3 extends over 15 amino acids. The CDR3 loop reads CASSLTGGSGYEQYF. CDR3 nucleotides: TGTGCCAGCAGCTTAACCGGCGGGAGTGGATACGAGCAGTACTTC. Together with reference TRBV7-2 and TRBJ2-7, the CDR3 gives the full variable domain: GAGVSQSPSNKVTEKGKDVELRCDPISGHTALYWYRQSLGQGLEFLIYFQGNSAPDKSGLPSDRFSAERTGGSVSTLTIQRTQQEDSAVYLCASSLTGGSGYEQYFGPGTRLTVT.

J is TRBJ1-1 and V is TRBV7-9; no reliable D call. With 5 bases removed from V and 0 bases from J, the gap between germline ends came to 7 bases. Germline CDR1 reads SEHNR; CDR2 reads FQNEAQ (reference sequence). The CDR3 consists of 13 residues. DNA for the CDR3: TGTGCCAGCAGCCTAGACATGAACACTGAAGCTTTCTTT. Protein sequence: CASSLDMNTEAFF.

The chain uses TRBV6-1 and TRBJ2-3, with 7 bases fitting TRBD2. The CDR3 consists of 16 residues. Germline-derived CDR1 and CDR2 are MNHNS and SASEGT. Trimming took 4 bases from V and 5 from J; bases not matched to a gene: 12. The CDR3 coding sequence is TGTGCCAGCAGTGGACACCCGGGGGGAGCGGGAGATACGCAGTATTTT. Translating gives CASSGHPGGAGDTQYF.

The CDR3 sequence: CASSGAGVETQYF. CDR3 nucleotides: TGTGCCAGCAGCGGAGCGGGAGTAGAGACCCAGTACTTC. The chain couples TRBV9 to TRBJ2-5; 8 positions match TRBD2. The CDR3 is 13 residues long. Looked up from germline, CDR1 is SGDLS and CDR2 is YYNGEE. The ends lost 3 bases at V and 4 bases at J; junction bases unmatched: 2.

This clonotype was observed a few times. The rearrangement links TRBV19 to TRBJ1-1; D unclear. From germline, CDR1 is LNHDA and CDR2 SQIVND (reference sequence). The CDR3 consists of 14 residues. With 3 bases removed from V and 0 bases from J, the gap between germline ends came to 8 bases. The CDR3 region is CASSMGGLNTEAFF. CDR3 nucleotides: TGTGCCAGTAGTATGGGCGGCTTGAACACTGAAGCTTTCTTT. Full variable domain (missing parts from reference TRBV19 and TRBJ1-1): DGGITQSPKYLFRKEGQNVTLSCEQNLNHDAMYWYRQDPGQGLRLIYYSQIVNDFQKGDIAEGYSVSREKKESFPLTVTSAQKNPTAFYLCASSMGGLNTEAFFGQGTRLTVV.

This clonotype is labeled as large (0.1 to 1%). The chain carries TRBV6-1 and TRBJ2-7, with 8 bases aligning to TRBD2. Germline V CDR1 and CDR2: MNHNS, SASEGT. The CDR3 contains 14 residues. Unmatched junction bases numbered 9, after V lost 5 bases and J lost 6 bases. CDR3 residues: CASSTDTRGGEQYF. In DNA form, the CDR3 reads TGTGCCAGCAGTACAGATACACGGGGGGGCGAGCAGTACTTC.

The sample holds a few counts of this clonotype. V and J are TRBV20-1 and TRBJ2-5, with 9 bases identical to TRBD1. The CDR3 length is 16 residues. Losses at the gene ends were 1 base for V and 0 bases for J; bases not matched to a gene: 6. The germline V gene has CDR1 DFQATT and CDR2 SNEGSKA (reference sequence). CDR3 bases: TGCAGTGCTAGAGCCCTGACAGGGGGAAACCAAGAGACCCAGTACTTC. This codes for CSARALTGGNQETQYF.

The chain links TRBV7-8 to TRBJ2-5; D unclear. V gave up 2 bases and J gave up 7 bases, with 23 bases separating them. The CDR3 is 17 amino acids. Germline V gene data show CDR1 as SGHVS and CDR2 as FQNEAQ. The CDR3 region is CASSLSVRLTLYGTQYF. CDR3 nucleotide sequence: TGTGCCAGCAGCTTAAGTGTCCGGCTAACCCTCTACGGGACCCAGTACTTC.

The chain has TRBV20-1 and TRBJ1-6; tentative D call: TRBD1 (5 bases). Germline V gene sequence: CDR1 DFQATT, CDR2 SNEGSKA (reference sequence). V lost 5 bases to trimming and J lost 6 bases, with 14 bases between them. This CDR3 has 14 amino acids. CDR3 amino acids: CSAPTGTGNSPLHF. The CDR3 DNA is TGCAGTGCTCCTACCGGGACTGGTAATTCACCCCTCCACTTT.

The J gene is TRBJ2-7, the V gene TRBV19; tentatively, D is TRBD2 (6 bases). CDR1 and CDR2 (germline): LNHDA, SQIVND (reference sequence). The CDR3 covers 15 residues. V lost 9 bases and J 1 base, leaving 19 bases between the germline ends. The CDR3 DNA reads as TGTGCCAGCCGACGTGAAGGCGGGATATCCTACGAGCAGTACTTC. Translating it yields CASRREGGISYEQYF.

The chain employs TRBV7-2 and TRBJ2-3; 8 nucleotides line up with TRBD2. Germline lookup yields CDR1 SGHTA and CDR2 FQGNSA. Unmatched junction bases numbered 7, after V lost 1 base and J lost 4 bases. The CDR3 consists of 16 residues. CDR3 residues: CASSLVAGGHPDTQYF. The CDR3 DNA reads TGTGCCAGCAGCTTAGTTGCGGGAGGTCACCCAGATACGCAGTATTTT.

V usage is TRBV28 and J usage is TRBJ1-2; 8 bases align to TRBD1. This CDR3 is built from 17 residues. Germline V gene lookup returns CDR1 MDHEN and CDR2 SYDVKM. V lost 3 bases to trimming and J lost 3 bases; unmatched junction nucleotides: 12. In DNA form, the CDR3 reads TGTGCCAGCAGTTTCTGGGGACAGGCTGGCTTTTACTATGGCTACACCTTC. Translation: CASSFWGQAGFYYGYTF.

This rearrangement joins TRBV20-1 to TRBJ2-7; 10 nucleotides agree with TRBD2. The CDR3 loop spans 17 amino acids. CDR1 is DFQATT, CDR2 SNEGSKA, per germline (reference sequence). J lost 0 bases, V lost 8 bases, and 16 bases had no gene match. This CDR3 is CSPKPLPPSGSSYEQYF. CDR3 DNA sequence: TGCAGTCCCAAGCCTTTACCTCCTAGCGGGAGCTCCTACGAGCAGTACTTC.